A single sample gave rise to the 32 T cell receptor beta chains below, sequenced in a study of blood T cell repertoires in COVID-19. The method was immunoSEQ multiplex PCR; TCRdb's version includes in-frame clones alone and lacks a portion of them. This sample has 200,000 to 250,000 clones, with 80% found just once. Sequencing input: peripheral blood. Receptor source: a human donor in a cohort sampled during active COVID-19.

The chain has TRBV7-2 and TRBJ1-4; D not resolved. Germline CDR1 reads SGHTA; CDR2 reads FQGNSA. Trimming removed 4 bases at V and 7 bases at J, with 16 bases between. CDR3 size: 15 residues. Here the CDR3 reads CASSWEGGYVEKLFF. The CDR3 DNA reads as TGTGCCAGCAGCTGGGAGGGAGGATATGTTGAAAAACTGTTTTTT.

This clone was detected once. The chain couples TRBV27 to TRBJ2-1; D remains unclear. The CDR3 sequence is 14 residues long. V shed 5 bases and J shed 3 bases, with 11 bases lying between them. Per germline, CDR1 MNHEY and CDR2 SMNVEV (reference sequence). CDR3 amino acids: CASSPPPSYNEQFF. The CDR3 DNA sequence: TGTGCCAGCAGTCCCCCTCCGAGCTACAATGAGCAGTTCTTC.

The chain employs TRBV21-1 and TRBJ1-5. TRBV21-1 counts as a pseudogene. This CDR3 contains 15 residues. CDR3 amino acids: CASGAGRKGNQPQHF. For the CDR3, the DNA is TGTGCCAGCGGCGCCGGGAGAAAGGGCAATCAGCCCCAGCATTTT.

The chain employs TRBV30 and TRBJ2-3; 7 bases line up with TRBD1. CDR1 is GTSNPN and CDR2 is SVGIG in the germline V gene (reference sequence). The CDR3 is 15 amino acids. The V and J ends lost 5 bases and 3 bases, in that order; junction bases with no gene match: 11. The CDR3 nucleotides read TGTGCCTGGTCGATCACAGGGGACCCTACAGATACGCAGTATTTT. The encoded protein is CAWSITGDPTDTQYF.

The chain employs TRBV28 and TRBJ2-1; D might be TRBD2 (5 bases). V was clipped by 3 bases and J by 4 bases, with 7 bases between them. Germline V gene data show CDR1 as MDHEN and CDR2 as SYDVKM. This CDR3 contains 13 residues. The CDR3 reads CASSFRGYNEQFF. CDR3 nucleotides: TGTGCCAGCAGTTTTCGGGGATACAATGAGCAGTTCTTC.

The V gene is TRBV2, the J gene TRBJ2-5, with TRBD2 matching 12 bases. The V gene's germline CDR1 is SNHLY and CDR2 FYNNEI. The length of the CDR3 is 15 residues. V lost 6 bases to trimming and J lost 4 bases; unmatched junction nucleotides: 6. The CDR3 here is CASSLTSGSGETQYF. As DNA, the CDR3 is TGTGCCAGCAGCCTGACTAGCGGGAGTGGAGAGACCCAGTACTTC.

The rearrangement joins TRBV4-3 to TRBJ2-3, with TRBD2 identical over 11 bases. V was clipped by 1 base and J by 5 bases; unmatched bases: 8. Germline values: CDR1 LGHNA, CDR2 YSLEER. The CDR3 contains 17 residues. CDR3 coding DNA: TGCGCCAGCAGCCAAGGCGCTAGCGGGGGGTGGGGAGATACGCAGTATTTT. This encodes CASSQGASGGWGDTQYF.

Notes on this clone: The junction departs from the called germline gene at one end, perhaps through a read error. The chain carries TRBV20-1 and TRBJ2-5; 8 nucleotides match TRBD2. CDR1 is DFQATT and CDR2 is SNEGSKA in the germline V gene (reference sequence). This CDR3 has 11 amino acids. CDR3 sequence: CLAGPLQTQYF. CDR3 DNA sequence: TGTTTAGCGGGACCCCTCCAGACCCAGTACTTC.

This clone occurred once. The chain recombines TRBV11-3 with TRBJ2-7; 9 bases match TRBD1. The CDR3 runs 15 residues. Germline V gives CDR1 SGHNT, CDR2 YENEEA. With V trimmed by 3 bases and J by 2 bases, 5 bases remained unmatched. The CDR3 reads CASSLDRGLTYEQYF. For the CDR3, the DNA is TGTGCCAGCAGCTTGGACAGGGGCCTTACCTACGAGCAGTACTTC.

The chain carries TRBV9 and TRBJ1-3; TRBD1 might be the D (5 bases). Germline assignment: CDR1 SGDLS and CDR2 YYNGEE. Trimming stripped 2 bases from V and 2 bases from J, with 8 bases between. This CDR3 region has 14 residues. Here the CDR3 DNA reads TGTGCCAGCAGCGTCGTAGGGGCTGGAAACACCATATATTTT. Its translation: CASSVVGAGNTIYF. Together with reference TRBV9 and TRBJ1-3, the CDR3 gives the full variable domain: DSGVTQTPKHLITATGQRVTLRCSPRSGDLSVYWYQQSLDQGLQFLIQYYNGEERAKGNILERFSAQQFPDLHSELNLSSLELGDSALYFCASSVVGAGNTIYFGEGSWLTVV.

The chain has TRBV7-9 and TRBJ1-2; D not certain. V shed 0 bases and J shed 3 bases, with 8 bases lying between them. The length of the CDR3 is 14 residues. Germline loops: CDR1 SEHNR, CDR2 FQNEAQ (reference sequence). Here the CDR3 reads CASSLAGMDYGYTF. The CDR3 DNA is TGTGCCAGCAGCTTAGCCGGGATGGACTATGGCTACACCTTC.

V gene TRBV4-1 combines with J gene TRBJ2-5; 8 nucleotides agree with TRBD2. The CDR3 has 16 residues. The junction had 8 bases not matched to a gene; V was cut back by 0 bases and J by 5 bases. Germline V gene data show CDR1 as MGHRA and CDR2 as YSYEKL. The CDR3 DNA is TGCGCCAGCAGCCAAGAGATAGCTAGCGGGTGGGAGACCCAGTACTTC. Its translation is CASSQEIASGWETQYF.

The chain couples TRBV6-5 to TRBJ1-1, with a weak D call TRBD1 (5 bases). CDR3 length: 13 residues. CDR1 is MNHEY and CDR2 is SVGAGI in the germline V gene. V was pared by 4 bases and J by 1 base, with 7 bases between. CDR3 bases: TGTGCCAGCAGTTTCGACAGGAACACTGAAGCTTTCTTT. Translated, it gives CASSFDRNTEAFF.

V and J are TRBV5-1 and TRBJ1-6; no definite D call. Germline-derived CDR1 and CDR2 are SGHRS and YFSETQ. V dropped 2 bases and J dropped 7 bases, with 10 bases sitting between them. This CDR3 comprises 14 residues. DNA for the CDR3: TGCGCCAGCAGCTTAAACAGCCGGAATTCACCCCTCCACTTT. The encoded protein is CASSLNSRNSPLHF.

The V and J genes are TRBV27 and TRBJ1-2; 10 bases line up with TRBD1. Germline trimming cut 7 bases from V and 2 bases from J; bases unmatched to any gene: 4. Germline V CDR1 and CDR2: MNHEY, SMNVEV (reference sequence). The CDR3 runs to 14 residues. CDR3 coding DNA: TGTGCCAGCACCCAGGGACAGGGGAACTATGGCTACACCTTC. The encoded protein is CASTQGQGNYGYTF.

This clone was detected only a few times. The J gene is TRBJ1-1, the V gene TRBV11-2, with D unresolved. CDR1 and CDR2 (germline): SGHAT, FQNNGV. Trimming removed 1 base from V and 11 bases from J, with 17 bases in between. The CDR3 covers 14 residues. The CDR3 loop reads CASSLVGDDGEAFF. DNA for the CDR3: TGTGCCAGCAGCTTAGTAGGAGACGATGGAGAGGCTTTCTTT.

The V call is TRBV27, the J call TRBJ2-1; 11 nucleotides match TRBD1. Germline trimming cut 5 bases from V and 1 base from J; bases unmatched to any gene: 7. There are 17 residues in the CDR3. The germline V gene has CDR1 MNHEY and CDR2 SMNVEV (reference sequence). In DNA form, the CDR3 reads TGTGCCAGCAGTAGGGACAGGGGGGTTGGGTCCTACAATGAGCAGTTCTTC. Amino acids: CASSRDRGVGSYNEQFF.

The chain carries TRBV28 and TRBJ2-3; tentative D call: TRBD1 (6 bases). In germline, CDR1 is MDHEN, CDR2 SYDVKM. The CDR3 loop spans 14 amino acids. Trimming shortened V by 3 bases and J by 2 bases, and 9 bases separated the two germline ends. The CDR3 nucleotides read TGTGCCAGCAGTTTCCAGGGGCTCACAGATACGCAGTATTTT. Protein sequence: CASSFQGLTDTQYF.

Of note for this clone: The junction shows a germline mismatch at one end, possibly a read error. This chain links TRBV27 with TRBJ1-5, with 9 bases fitting TRBD1. Germline V lookup: CDR1 MNHEY, CDR2 SMNVEV (reference sequence). The CDR3 spans 16 residues. Here the CDR3 reads CASSISDRGRNQPQHF. CDR3 DNA: TGTGCCAGCAGTATATCGGACAGGGGAAGGAATCAGCCCCAGCATTTT.

The rearrangement joins TRBV5-4 to TRBJ1-2; D is uncertain. The V gene's germline CDR1 is SGHNT and CDR2 YYREEE (reference sequence). The CDR3 consists of 12 residues. The germline V and J ends were trimmed by 2 bases and 9 bases, with 11 bases remaining between them. The DNA of the CDR3 is TGTGCCAGCAGCTTCGGGGTCGGCCGCTACACCTTC. Its translation is CASSFGVGRYTF.

The gene calls are TRBV15 and TRBJ1-2; perhaps TRBD1 as D (5 bases). Per germline, CDR1 LNHNV and CDR2 YYDKDF (reference sequence). V was trimmed by 6 bases and J by 7 bases, leaving 21 bases between them. CDR3 length: 15 amino acids. CDR3 protein: CATSYDVTGGSGYTF. The CDR3 bases are TGTGCCACCAGTTATGATGTTACGGGGGGTAGTGGCTACACCTTC.

The chain has TRBV7-9 and TRBJ2-1; D is perhaps TRBD2 (6 bases). The CDR3 extends over 16 amino acids. V was clipped by 4 bases and J by 3 bases, with 16 bases between them. CDR1 SEHNR and CDR2 FQNEAQ come from the germline V gene (reference sequence). DNA of the CDR3: TGTGCCAGCAGCTCGCAAACCGGGAGAATCTACAATGAGCAGTTCTTC. Protein product: CASSSQTGRIYNEQFF.

The rearrangement links TRBV6-5 to TRBJ1-2; 8 bases line up with TRBD1. There are 13 residues in the CDR3. Germline V CDR1 and CDR2: MNHEY, SVGAGI. V lost 5 bases and J lost 14; bases outside the gene matches: 13. CDR3 region: CASSRAFQGAGTF. The CDR3 DNA reads as TGTGCCAGCAGTAGGGCCTTTCAGGGGGCAGGTACCTTC.

The sample holds one count of this clone. The chain recombines TRBV4-1 with TRBJ1-6; no firm D call. The CDR3 runs 13 residues. Germline lookup yields CDR1 MGHRA and CDR2 YSYEKL. V gave up 1 base and J gave up 7 bases, with 5 bases separating them. This CDR3 is CASSQGGNSPLHF. In DNA, the CDR3 is TGCGCCAGCAGCCAAGGAGGAAATTCACCCCTCCACTTT.

The gene calls are TRBV10-3 and TRBJ2-3; TRBD2 is a possible D gene (7 bases). The CDR3 has 16 residues. Germline V gene lookup returns CDR1 ENHRY and CDR2 SYGVKD. The V end was cut by 0 bases, the J end by 2 bases, with 12 bases between. This CDR3 is CAISESGGANTDTQYF. In nucleotides, the CDR3 is TGTGCCATCAGTGAGTCTGGGGGGGCCAACACAGATACGCAGTATTTT.

The V gene is TRBV11-2, the J gene TRBJ1-1; the D gene is possibly TRBD1 (6 bases). Germline CDR1 and CDR2: SGHAT and FQNNGV. V was shortened by 1 base and J by 6 bases, with 15 bases between the two germline ends. The CDR3 covers 15 residues. In nucleotides, the CDR3 is TGTGCCAGCAGCTTAGGGGGACAAAGAACGGCTGAAGCTTTCTTT. It encodes CASSLGGQRTAEAFF.

This clone was observed a few times. The rearrangement uses TRBV27 and TRBJ2-2, with 8 bases aligning to TRBD2. The germline CDR1 and CDR2 sequences are MNHEY and SMNVEV (reference sequence). The CDR3 length is 15 residues. The J segment lost 4 bases and the V segment lost 3 bases, leaving 4 bases of the junction unmatched. CDR3 region: CASSFGTSGTGELFF. The CDR3 DNA reads as TGTGCCAGCAGTTTCGGGACTAGTGGCACCGGGGAGCTGTTTTTT.

In its sample, this clone was seen a few times. CDR3 nucleotides: TGCGCCAGCAGCCCGACCGGGGCGAACACCGGGGAGCTGTTTTTT. It codes for CASSPTGANTGELFF. The J gene is TRBJ2-2, the V gene TRBV4-1, with D perhaps matching TRBD2 (5 bases). Trimming removed 4 bases from V and 0 bases from J, with 9 bases in between. From germline, CDR1 is MGHRA and CDR2 YSYEKL. The CDR3 covers 15 residues.

This chain joins TRBV5-4 and TRBJ2-5; 8 bases map to TRBD1. The CDR3 sequence is 16 residues long. The V gene's germline CDR1 is SGHNT and CDR2 YYREEE (reference sequence). J was trimmed by 2 bases and V by 2 bases; bases with no gene match: 8. The CDR3 DNA reads TGTGCCAGCAGCTTCTCCGACAGGGGCTTTCAAGAGACCCAGTACTTC. It specifies CASSFSDRGFQETQYF.

The chain couples TRBV7-9 to TRBJ2-1, with TRBD1 matching over 8 bases. V was clipped by 5 bases and J by 4 bases; unmatched bases: 10. CDR3 length: 16 residues. Germline V gene sequence: CDR1 SEHNR, CDR2 FQNEAQ (reference sequence). The CDR3 protein is CASSHEDRVLYNEQFF. CDR3 DNA: TGTGCCAGCAGCCACGAGGACAGGGTCTTATACAATGAGCAGTTCTTC.

The rearrangement joins TRBV7-8 to TRBJ2-5; 15 nucleotides align to TRBD2. Per the germline V gene, CDR1 is SGHVS and CDR2 is FQNEAQ. Trimming removed 4 bases from V and 5 bases from J; junction bases left unmatched: 2. This CDR3 is 15 amino acids long. The CDR3 spells CASSSGLAGGETQYF. DNA for the CDR3: TGTGCCAGCAGCTCGGGACTAGCGGGGGGCGAGACCCAGTACTTC.

The V gene is TRBV27, the J gene TRBJ2-5, with TRBD1 matching 8 bases. Trimming removed 4 bases from V and 5 bases from J; junction bases left unmatched: 6. Germline V gene sequence: CDR1 MNHEY, CDR2 SMNVEV (reference sequence). The length of the CDR3 is 14 residues. The CDR3 nucleotides read TGTGCCAGCAGTTACTCCAGGGGGCGGGAGACCCAGTACTTC. It specifies CASSYSRGRETQYF.